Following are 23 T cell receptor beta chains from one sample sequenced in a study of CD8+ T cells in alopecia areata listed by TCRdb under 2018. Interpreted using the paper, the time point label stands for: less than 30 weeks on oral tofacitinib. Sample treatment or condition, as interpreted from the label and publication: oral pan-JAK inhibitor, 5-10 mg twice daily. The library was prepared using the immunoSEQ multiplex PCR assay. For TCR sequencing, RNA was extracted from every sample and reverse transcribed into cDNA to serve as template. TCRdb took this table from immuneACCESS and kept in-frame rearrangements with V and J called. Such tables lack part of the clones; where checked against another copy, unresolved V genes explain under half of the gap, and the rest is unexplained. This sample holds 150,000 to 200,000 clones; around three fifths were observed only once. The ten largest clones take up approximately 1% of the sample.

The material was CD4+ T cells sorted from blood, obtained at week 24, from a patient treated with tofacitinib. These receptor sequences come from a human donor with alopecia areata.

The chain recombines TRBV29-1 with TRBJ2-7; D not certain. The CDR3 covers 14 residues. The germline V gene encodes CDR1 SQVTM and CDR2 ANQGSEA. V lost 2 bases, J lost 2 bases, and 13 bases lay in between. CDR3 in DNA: TGCAGCGTTGAATCTGCGACCGCTACCTACGAGCAGTACTTC. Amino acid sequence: CSVESATATYEQYF.

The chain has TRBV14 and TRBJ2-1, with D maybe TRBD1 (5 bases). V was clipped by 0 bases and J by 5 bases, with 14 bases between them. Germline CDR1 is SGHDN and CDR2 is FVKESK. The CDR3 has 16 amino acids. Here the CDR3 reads CASSQDFNQGDNEQFF. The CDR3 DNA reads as TGTGCCAGCAGCCAAGATTTCAATCAGGGCGACAATGAGCAGTTCTTC.

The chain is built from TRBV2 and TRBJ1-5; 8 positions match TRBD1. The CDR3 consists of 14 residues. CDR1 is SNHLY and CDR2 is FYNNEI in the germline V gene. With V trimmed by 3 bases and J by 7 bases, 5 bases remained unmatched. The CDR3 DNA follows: TGTGCCAGCAGTGAGCGACAGGGGTACCAGCCCCAGCATTTT. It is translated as CASSERQGYQPQHF.

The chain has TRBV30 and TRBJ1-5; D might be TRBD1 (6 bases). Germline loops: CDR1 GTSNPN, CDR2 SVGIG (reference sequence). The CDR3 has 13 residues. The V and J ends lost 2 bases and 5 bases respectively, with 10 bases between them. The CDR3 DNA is TGTGCCTGGAGTTACAGGGAGGATCAGCCCCAGCATTTT. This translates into CAWSYREDQPQHF.

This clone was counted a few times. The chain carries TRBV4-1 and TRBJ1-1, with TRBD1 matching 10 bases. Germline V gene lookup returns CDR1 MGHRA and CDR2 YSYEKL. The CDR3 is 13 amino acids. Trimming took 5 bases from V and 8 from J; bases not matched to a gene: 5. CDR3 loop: CASSYGQGVEAFF. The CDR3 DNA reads TGCGCCAGCAGCTACGGACAGGGGGTAGAAGCTTTCTTT.

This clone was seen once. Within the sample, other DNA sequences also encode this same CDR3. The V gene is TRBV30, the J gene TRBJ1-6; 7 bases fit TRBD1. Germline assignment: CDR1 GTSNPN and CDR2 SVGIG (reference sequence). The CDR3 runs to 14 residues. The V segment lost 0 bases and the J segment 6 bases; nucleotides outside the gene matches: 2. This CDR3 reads CAWSVQGRNSPLHF. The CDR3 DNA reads TGTGCCTGGAGTGTACAGGGGCGTAATTCACCCCTCCACTTT.

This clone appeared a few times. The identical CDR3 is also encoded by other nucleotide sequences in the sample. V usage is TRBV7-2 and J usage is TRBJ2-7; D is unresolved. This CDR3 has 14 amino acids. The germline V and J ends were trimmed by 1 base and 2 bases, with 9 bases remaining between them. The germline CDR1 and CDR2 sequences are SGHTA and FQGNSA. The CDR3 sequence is CASSLGPRTYEQYF. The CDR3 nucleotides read TGTGCCAGCAGCTTAGGCCCAAGAACCTACGAGCAGTACTTC.

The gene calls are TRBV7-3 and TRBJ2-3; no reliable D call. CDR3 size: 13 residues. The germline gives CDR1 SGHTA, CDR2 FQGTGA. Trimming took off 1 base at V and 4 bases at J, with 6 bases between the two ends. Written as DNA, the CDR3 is TGTGCCAGCAGCTTAAGGAATGCAGATACGCAGTATTTT. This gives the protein CASSLRNADTQYF.

In nucleotides, the CDR3 is TGTGCCAGCAGTTTAATCCGGGGGGCAGATACGCAGTATTTT. It translates to CASSLIRGADTQYF. J is TRBJ2-3 and V is TRBV27, with TRBD2 identical over 7 bases. V lost 2 bases, J lost 4 bases, and 3 bases stayed unmatched. The CDR3 is 14 residues long. The germline V gene encodes CDR1 MNHEY and CDR2 SMNVEV (reference sequence).

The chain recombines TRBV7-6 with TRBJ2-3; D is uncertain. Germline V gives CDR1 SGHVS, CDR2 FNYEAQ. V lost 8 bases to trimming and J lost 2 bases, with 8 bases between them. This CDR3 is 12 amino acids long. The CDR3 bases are TGTGCCAGCGCTCACGACACAGATACGCAGTATTTT. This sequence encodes CASAHDTDTQYF.

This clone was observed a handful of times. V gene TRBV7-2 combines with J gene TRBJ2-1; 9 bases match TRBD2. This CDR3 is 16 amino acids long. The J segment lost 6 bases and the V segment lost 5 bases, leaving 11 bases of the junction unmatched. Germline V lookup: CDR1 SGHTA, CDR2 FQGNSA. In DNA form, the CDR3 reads TGTGCCAGCAGCCCCTTAGCGGGGGACCTCTCCAATGAGCAGTTCTTC. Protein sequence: CASSPLAGDLSNEQFF.

This CDR3 is CASSTTGGQETQYF. CDR3 nucleotides: TGTGCCAGCAGCACTACCGGGGGTCAAGAGACCCAGTACTTC. The chain combines TRBV28 with TRBJ2-5; tentative D call: TRBD2 (6 bases). The germline V gene encodes CDR1 MDHEN and CDR2 SYDVKM. V lost 6 bases to trimming and J lost 2 bases, with 13 bases between them. CDR3 length: 14 residues.

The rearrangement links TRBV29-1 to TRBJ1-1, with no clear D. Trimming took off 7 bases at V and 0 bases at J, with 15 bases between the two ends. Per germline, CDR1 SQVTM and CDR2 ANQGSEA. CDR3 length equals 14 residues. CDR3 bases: TGCAGCGGCGGGCGGGGAAACATGAACACTGAAGCTTTCTTT. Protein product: CSGGRGNMNTEAFF.

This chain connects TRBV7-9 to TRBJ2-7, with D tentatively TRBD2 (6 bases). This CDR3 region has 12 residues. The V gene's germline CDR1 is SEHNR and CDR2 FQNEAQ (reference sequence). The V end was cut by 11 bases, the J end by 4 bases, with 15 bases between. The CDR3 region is CASRGDLYEQYF. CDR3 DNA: TGTGCCTCCCGAGGGGACTTGTACGAGCAGTACTTC.

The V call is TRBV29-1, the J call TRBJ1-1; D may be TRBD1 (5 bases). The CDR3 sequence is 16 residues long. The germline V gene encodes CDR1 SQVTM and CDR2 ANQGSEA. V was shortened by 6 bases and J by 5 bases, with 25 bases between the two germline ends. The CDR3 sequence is CSVENPLGREKTEAFF. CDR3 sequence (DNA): TGCAGCGTCGAAAACCCCTTGGGCAGGGAAAAAACTGAAGCTTTCTTT.

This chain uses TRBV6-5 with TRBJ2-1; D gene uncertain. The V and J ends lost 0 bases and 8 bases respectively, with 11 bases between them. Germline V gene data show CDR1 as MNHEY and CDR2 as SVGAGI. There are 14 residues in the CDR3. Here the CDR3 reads CASSYSSGVDEQFF. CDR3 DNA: TGTGCCAGCAGTTACTCGTCAGGTGTCGATGAGCAGTTCTTC.

The CDR3 nucleotides are TGCGCCAGCAGCTCCCGGGACAGGGGTGCCGAGCAGTACTTC. Protein product: CASSSRDRGAEQYF. J is TRBJ2-7 and V is TRBV5-1; 10 bases are a match to TRBD1. The V segment lost 3 bases and the J segment 6 bases; nucleotides outside the gene matches: 6. Germline V lookup: CDR1 SGHRS, CDR2 YFSETQ. There are 14 residues in the CDR3.

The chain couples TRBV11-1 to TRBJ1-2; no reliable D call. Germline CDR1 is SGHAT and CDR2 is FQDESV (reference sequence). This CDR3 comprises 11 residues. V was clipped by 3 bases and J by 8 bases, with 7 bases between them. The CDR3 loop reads CASSLGSGYTF. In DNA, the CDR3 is TGTGCCAGCAGCTTGGGGTCGGGCTACACCTTC.

The CDR3 nucleotides read TGTGCCAGCAGCTCCAGACTAGTCGGCACCGGGGAGCTGTTTTTT. Protein product: CASSSRLVGTGELFF. The V and J genes are TRBV7-8 and TRBJ2-2; a weak D match, TRBD2 (6 bases). CDR1 is SGHVS, CDR2 FQNEAQ, per germline. Trimming stripped 4 bases from V and 4 bases from J, with 13 bases between. The CDR3 contains 15 residues.

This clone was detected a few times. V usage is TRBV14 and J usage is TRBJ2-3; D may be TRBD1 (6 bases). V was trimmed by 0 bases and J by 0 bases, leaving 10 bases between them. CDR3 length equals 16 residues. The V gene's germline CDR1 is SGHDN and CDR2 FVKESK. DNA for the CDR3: TGTGCCAGCAGCCAAGATAAGGGACACAGCACAGATACGCAGTATTTT. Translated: CASSQDKGHSTDTQYF. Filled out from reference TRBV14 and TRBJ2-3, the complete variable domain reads EAGVTQFPSHSVIEKGQTVTLRCDPISGHDNLYWYRRVMGKEIKFLLHFVKESKQDESGMPNNRFLAERTGGTYSTLKVQPAELEDSGVYFCASSQDKGHSTDTQYFGPGTRLTVL.

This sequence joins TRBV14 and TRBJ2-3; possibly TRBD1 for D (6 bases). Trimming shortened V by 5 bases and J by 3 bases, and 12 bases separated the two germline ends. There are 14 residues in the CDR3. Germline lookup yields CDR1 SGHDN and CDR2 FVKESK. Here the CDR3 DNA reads TGTGCCAGCAGCGCCAACAGGGAAACAGATACGCAGTATTTT. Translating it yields CASSANRETDTQYF.

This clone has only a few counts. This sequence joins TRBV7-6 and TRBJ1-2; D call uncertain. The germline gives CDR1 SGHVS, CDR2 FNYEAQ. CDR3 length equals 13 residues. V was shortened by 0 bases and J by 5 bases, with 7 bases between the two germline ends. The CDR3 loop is CASSLAGDYGYTF. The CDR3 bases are TGTGCCAGCAGCTTAGCTGGGGATTATGGCTACACCTTC.

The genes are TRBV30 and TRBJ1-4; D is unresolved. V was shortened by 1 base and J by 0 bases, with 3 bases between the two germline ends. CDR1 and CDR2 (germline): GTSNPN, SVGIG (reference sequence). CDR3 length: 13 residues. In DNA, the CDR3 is TGTGCCTGGAGTGGTGCAACTAATGAAAAACTGTTTTTT. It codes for CAWSGATNEKLFF.